The 21 T cell receptor beta chains below come from one sample, sequenced in a study of technical replicates of blood from a handful of donors. Method: immunoSEQ multiplex PCR; TCRdb's copy keeps in-frame clones and lacks some. The table has approximately 81,000 clones, roughly 77% seen once. The sequenced material came from PBMCs. The receptor source for this set is a human donor in good health. Some clones in this sample may be carry-over from other donors' samples.

The rearrangement links TRBV29-1 to TRBJ2-7; maybe TRBD2 (5 bases). Trimming removed 4 bases from V and 2 bases from J, with 9 bases in between. This CDR3 is 12 amino acids long. CDR1 SQVTM and CDR2 ANQGSEA come from the germline V gene. DNA for the CDR3: TGCAGCGTTGGACTATCCACCTACGAGCAGTACTTC. Protein sequence: CSVGLSTYEQYF.

V is TRBV6-5 and J is TRBJ1-2; 7 positions match TRBD1. Germline CDR1 is MNHEY and CDR2 is SVGAGI. Trimming took 6 bases from V and 5 from J; bases not matched to a gene: 6. The CDR3 contains 13 residues. The CDR3 here is CASRSGTDYGYTF. CDR3 sequence (DNA): TGTGCCAGCAGATCCGGGACAGATTATGGCTACACCTTC.

The chain uses TRBV6-6 and TRBJ1-1; 7 bases agree with TRBD1. The length of the CDR3 is 16 residues. Germline trimming cut 7 bases from V and 6 bases from J; bases unmatched to any gene: 17. The germline V gene encodes CDR1 MNHNY and CDR2 SVGAGI (reference sequence). The CDR3 bases are TGTGCCAGCACCCCCACCCAAGGACAGGCCCAACCTGAAGCTTTCTTT. It encodes CASTPTQGQAQPEAFF.

V usage is TRBV7-2 and J usage is TRBJ2-7, with 8 bases that match TRBD2. CDR3 length: 15 amino acids. V shed 1 base, J shed 0 bases, and the junction held 2 bases outside the gene matches. The germline CDR1 and CDR2 sequences are SGHTA and FQGNSA. The CDR3 reads CASSLGGGSSYEQYF. The CDR3 DNA follows: TGTGCCAGCAGCTTAGGCGGGGGGAGCTCCTACGAGCAGTACTTC.

This clone occurred once. For the CDR3, the DNA is TGCAGTGCTCCCTGGGAGGCCGAGCAGTACTTC. Translated, it gives CSAPWEAEQYF. The chain uses TRBV20-1 and TRBJ2-7; tentative D call: TRBD2 (6 bases). Germline assignment: CDR1 DFQATT and CDR2 SNEGSKA (reference sequence). V lost 5 bases to trimming and J lost 6 bases, with 11 bases between them. The CDR3 is made up of 11 amino acids.

The gene calls are TRBV21-1 and TRBJ2-2; no DNA check was done on the table's D call, TRBD1. TRBV21-1 represents a pseudogene. CDR3 size: 15 residues. The CDR3 nucleotides are TGTGCCAGCGGCCGACAGGCCTCGAACACCGGGGAGCTGTTTTTT. It translates to CASGRQASNTGELFF.

This chain uses TRBV27 with TRBJ1-6, with 7 nucleotides matching TRBD1. Germline V gene sequence: CDR1 MNHEY, CDR2 SMNVEV (reference sequence). CDR3 length: 14 amino acids. Germline trimming cut 8 bases from V and 2 bases from J; bases unmatched to any gene: 3. The CDR3 here is CASRQGPYNSPLHF. The DNA for the CDR3 is TGTGCCAGCCGACAGGGCCCCTATAATTCACCCCTCCACTTT.

This clone was picked up a small number of times. The V gene is TRBV18, the J gene TRBJ1-1; TRBD1 is a possible D gene (5 bases). This CDR3 spans 13 amino acids. Trimming stripped 3 bases from V and 4 bases from J, with 9 bases between. Germline V lookup: CDR1 KGHSH, CDR2 LQKENI. CDR3 sequence reads: CASSPQGGTEAFF. The DNA of the CDR3 is TGTGCCAGCTCACCCCAGGGCGGCACTGAAGCTTTCTTT.

The gene calls are TRBV7-9 and TRBJ1-1; D is ambiguous. Per germline, CDR1 SEHNR and CDR2 FQNEAQ (reference sequence). This CDR3 has 15 amino acids. Trimming shortened V by 4 bases and J by 2 bases, and 14 bases separated the two germline ends. The CDR3 protein is CASSSLVQINTEAFF. Here the CDR3 DNA reads TGTGCCAGCAGCTCGCTAGTCCAGATAAACACTGAAGCTTTCTTT.

The chain recombines TRBV7-9 with TRBJ2-7; 10 bases are shared with TRBD1. V gave up 2 bases and J gave up 7 bases; unmatched junction bases: 11. The CDR3 covers 16 residues. Germline values: CDR1 SEHNR, CDR2 FQNEAQ (reference sequence). CDR3 protein: CASSLRSGQGEGEQYF. Here the CDR3 DNA reads TGTGCCAGCAGCTTAAGATCCGGACAGGGGGAGGGGGAGCAGTACTTC.

The rearrangement joins TRBV30 to TRBJ1-2, with D unclear. The CDR3 consists of 13 residues. Germline CDR1 reads GTSNPN; CDR2 reads SVGIG (reference sequence). Trimming shortened V by 4 bases and J by 2 bases, and 11 bases separated the two germline ends. The CDR3 region has the DNA TGTGCCTGGAACCAGAGGGTCAACTATGGCTACACCTTC. Its protein product is CAWNQRVNYGYTF.

The V and J genes are TRBV30 and TRBJ1-2; 9 positions match TRBD1. The CDR3 consists of 13 residues. Germline CDR1 reads GTSNPN; CDR2 reads SVGIG (reference sequence). Trimming took 3 bases from V and 4 from J; bases not matched to a gene: 3. In DNA form, the CDR3 reads TGTGCCTGGAGGGTGACAGGGGGCTATGGCTACACCTTC. It encodes CAWRVTGGYGYTF.

This chain uses TRBV6-6 with TRBJ2-7, with 7 bases fitting TRBD1. The length of the CDR3 is 12 residues. V gave up 7 bases and J gave up 3 bases; unmatched junction bases: 3. Germline-derived CDR1 and CDR2 are MNHNY and SVGAGI (reference sequence). The CDR3 region is CASTRQGYEQYF. The CDR3 DNA reads as TGTGCCAGCACTAGACAGGGCTACGAGCAGTACTTC.

The rearrangement links TRBV16 to TRBJ1-1; D may be TRBD1 (5 bases). This CDR3 region has 11 residues. The V end was cut by 2 bases, the J end by 7 bases, with 5 bases between. Per the germline V gene, CDR1 is KGHSY and CDR2 is FQNENV. The CDR3 DNA sequence: TGTGCCAGCAGCCAACAGGGTGAAGCTTTCTTT. Translated: CASSQQGEAFF.

This chain uses TRBV28 with TRBJ1-2; D gene unclear. This CDR3 has 14 residues. Germline CDR1 is MDHEN and CDR2 is SYDVKM. The V gene lost 4 bases and the J gene lost 1 base, with 10 bases spanning the gap. The CDR3 protein is CASSYPEGNYGYTF. CDR3 sequence (DNA): TGTGCCAGCAGTTACCCAGAGGGTAACTATGGCTACACCTTC.

This clone was seen a few times. V usage is TRBV25-1 and J usage is TRBJ2-1; 9 positions match TRBD2. Germline V lookup: CDR1 MGHDK, CDR2 SYGVNS. The junction had 9 bases not matched to a gene; V was cut back by 3 bases and J by 6 bases. The CDR3 extends over 16 amino acids. CDR3 in DNA: TGTGCCAGCAGTGACTTAGCGGGAGCGGCCAGCAATGAGCAGTTCTTC. Protein: CASSDLAGAASNEQFF.

The chain joins TRBV6-7 to TRBJ1-5; D not certain. TRBV6-7 is given ORF status, its function remaining uncertain. Trimming cost V 6 bases and J 0 bases, with 15 bases left between them. CDR3 length: 16 amino acids. The CDR3 loop is CASRSRESASNQPQHF. The DNA of the CDR3 is TGTGCCAGCAGGTCGAGGGAATCCGCTAGCAATCAGCCCCAGCATTTT.

The chain employs TRBV11-1 and TRBJ2-7; 9 nucleotides align to TRBD2. V was clipped by 6 bases and J by 3 bases; unmatched bases: 12. Germline V gives CDR1 SGHAT, CDR2 FQDESV (reference sequence). This CDR3 is 16 amino acids long. The CDR3 sequence is CASSPTGSGRFYEQYF. Written as DNA, the CDR3 is TGTGCCAGCAGTCCAACGGGTAGCGGGAGATTCTACGAGCAGTACTTC.

V gene TRBV5-1 combines with J gene TRBJ2-3; D is possibly TRBD2 (6 bases). Germline loops: CDR1 SGHRS, CDR2 YFSETQ. The V and J ends lost 4 bases and 0 bases respectively, with 12 bases between them. The CDR3 has 15 residues. CDR3 in DNA: TGCGCCAGCAGCGAGGACACTAGCAGCACAGATACGCAGTATTTT. Its translation: CASSEDTSSTDTQYF. The full variable domain, with the rest looked up from reference TRBV5-1 and TRBJ2-3, is KAGVTQTPRYLIKTRGQQVTLSCSPISGHRSVSWYQQTPGQGLQFLFEYFSETQRNKGNFPGRFSGRQFSNSRSEMNVSTLELGDSALYLCASSEDTSSTDTQYFGPGTRLTVL.

The chain joins TRBV30 to TRBJ2-2; 12 nucleotides align to TRBD1. This CDR3 comprises 15 residues. V lost 5 bases to trimming and J lost 7 bases; unmatched junction nucleotides: 8. Germline V gives CDR1 GTSNPN, CDR2 SVGIG (reference sequence). The CDR3 loop reads CAWGGDRGLGGELFF. DNA for the CDR3: TGTGCCTGGGGAGGGGACAGGGGGCTGGGCGGGGAGCTGTTTTTT.

J is TRBJ2-3 and V is TRBV4-3, with D possibly being TRBD2 (7 bases). V was clipped by 4 bases and J by 5 bases, with 10 bases between them. The germline CDR1 and CDR2 sequences are LGHNA and YSLEER. The CDR3 covers 13 residues. The CDR3 is CASSPGGRDTQYF. In nucleotides, the CDR3 is TGCGCCAGCAGCCCGGGGGGCAGAGATACGCAGTATTTT.